Presented here are 18 T cell receptor beta chains from one specimen sequenced in a study of blood T cell repertoires in COVID-19. Method: immunoSEQ multiplex PCR; TCRdb's copy keeps in-frame clones and lacks some. In the table there are tens of thousands of clones, less than 85% of which are singletons. The material sequenced was peripheral blood. These receptors were obtained from a human donor in a cohort sampled during active COVID-19.

The chain carries TRBV7-2 and TRBJ2-5; the D gene is possibly TRBD2 (6 bases). Trimming shortened V by 2 bases and J by 9 bases, and 22 bases separated the two germline ends. This CDR3 spans 16 amino acids. CDR1 is SGHTA and CDR2 is FQGNSA in the germline V gene. CDR3 residues: CASSLTPVGGEVAQYF. CDR3 DNA sequence: TGTGCCAGCAGCTTAACCCCAGTGGGAGGAGAAGTGGCCCAGTACTTC.

This clone was detected a few times. The rearrangement uses TRBV11-2 and TRBJ1-5; D not certain. Germline lookup yields CDR1 SGHAT and CDR2 FQNNGV. This CDR3 spans 15 amino acids. Trimming shortened V by 6 bases and J by 4 bases, and 16 bases separated the two germline ends. CDR3 sequence: CASRAETRDNQPQHF. CDR3 bases: TGTGCCAGCAGGGCAGAGACTCGGGATAATCAGCCCCAGCATTTT.

The count of this clone is one. The chain uses TRBV6-5 and TRBJ1-4; no definite D call. Trimming removed 2 bases from V and 8 bases from J, with 9 bases in between. CDR1 is MNHEY, CDR2 SVGAGI, per germline. There are 13 residues in the CDR3. DNA of the CDR3: TGTGCCAGCAGTTACGCGGGGAGGGAAAAACTGTTTTTT. Protein: CASSYAGREKLFF.

The chain carries TRBV5-1 and TRBJ2-7; 9 nucleotides align to TRBD1. The CDR3 covers 14 residues. CDR1 SGHRS and CDR2 YFSETQ come from the germline V gene. J was trimmed by 3 bases and V by 4 bases; bases with no gene match: 5. The CDR3: CASSNPGQGYEQYF. CDR3 DNA sequence: TGCGCCAGCAGCAACCCGGGACAGGGCTACGAGCAGTACTTC.

The DNA of the CDR3 is TGCGCCAGCAGCCGTAGCGGGGGGGCCGGGAACACCGGGGAGCTGTTTTTT. This gives the protein CASSRSGGAGNTGELFF. The chain has TRBV5-1 and TRBJ2-2, with 11 bases aligning to TRBD2. Germline V gene lookup returns CDR1 SGHRS and CDR2 YFSETQ. V lost 4 bases and J lost 1; bases outside the gene matches: 6. The CDR3 is 17 amino acids.

This clone was counted a single time. This chain uses TRBV7-6 with TRBJ2-5, with 9 bases that match TRBD2. V gave up 7 bases and J gave up 4 bases; unmatched junction bases: 10. The CDR3 sequence is 15 residues long. Germline V gene data show CDR1 as SGHVS and CDR2 as FNYEAQ. DNA of the CDR3: TGTGCCAGCACCCTGGGGGCGGGAGGGGCAGAGACCCAGTACTTC. Protein product: CASTLGAGGAETQYF.

The chain employs TRBV9 and TRBJ2-2; TRBD2 matches 7 bases. Unmatched junction bases numbered 12, after V lost 4 bases and J lost 6 bases. Germline loops: CDR1 SGDLS, CDR2 YYNGEE. CDR3 length: 16 residues. The CDR3 loop reads CASSLGGGNAAGELFF. The CDR3 DNA sequence: TGTGCCAGCAGCCTGGGGGGAGGGAACGCGGCCGGGGAGCTGTTTTTT.

This rearrangement joins TRBV14 to TRBJ2-7; 8 nucleotides line up with TRBD2. Trimming took 6 bases from V and 4 from J; bases not matched to a gene: 8. Germline assignment: CDR1 SGHDN and CDR2 FVKESK. The CDR3 is made up of 14 amino acids. The CDR3 DNA reads as TGTGCCAGCAGACTAGGGGCGGGAGGTTACGAGCAGTACTTC. Its translation: CASRLGAGGYEQYF. The full variable domain, completed using reference TRBV14 and TRBJ2-7, is EAGVTQFPSHSVIEKGQTVTLRCDPISGHDNLYWYRRVMGKEIKFLLHFVKESKQDESGMPNNRFLAERTGGTYSTLKVQPAELEDSGVYFCASRLGAGGYEQYFGPGTRLTVT.

This clone has more than one count but fewer than ten. The chain uses TRBV12-3 or TRBV12-4 and TRBJ1-5; D is undetermined. The CDR3 is made up of 13 amino acids. V was clipped by 1 base and J by 7 bases, with 8 bases between them. CDR3: CASSLDPGQPQHF. CDR3 DNA: TGTGCCAGCAGTTTAGATCCAGGCCAGCCCCAGCATTTT.

The chain's CDR3 is CASSYGQGGSGANVLTF. CDR3 DNA sequence: TGTGCCAGCAGCTATGGACAGGGAGGGTCTGGGGCCAACGTCCTGACTTTC. This chain links TRBV9 with TRBJ2-6; D perhaps matches TRBD1 (8 bases). The CDR3 extends over 17 amino acids. V lost 4 bases and J 1 base, leaving 15 bases between the germline ends. Germline V gene data show CDR1 as SGDLS and CDR2 as YYNGEE. The full variable domain, its missing parts supplied by reference TRBV9 and TRBJ2-6, is DSGVTQTPKHLITATGQRVTLRCSPRSGDLSVYWYQQSLDQGLQFLIQYYNGEERAKGNILERFSAQQFPDLHSELNLSSLELGDSALYFCASSYGQGGSGANVLTFGAGSRLTVL.

This clone showed up just a few times. CDR3 coding DNA: TGTGCCAGCAGTTATTCCCGGGAGGTTAGGACCCAGCATTTT. Its protein is CASSYSREVRTQHF. This chain connects TRBV6-2 or TRBV6-3 to TRBJ1-5; D uncertain. The V end lost 3 bases, the J end lost 11 bases, and 17 bases lay between the germline ends. Germline values: CDR1 MNHEY, CDR2 SVGEGT. CDR3 length equals 14 residues.

The chain is built from TRBV18 and TRBJ1-1, with D perhaps matching TRBD1 (5 bases). CDR1 is KGHSH and CDR2 is LQKENI in the germline V gene. CDR3 length: 12 residues. V was shortened by 6 bases and J by 8 bases, with 13 bases between the two germline ends. The CDR3 DNA reads as TGTGCCAGCTCGACGGGCGACAGAGAAGCTTTCTTT. It yields the protein CASSTGDREAFF.

The gene calls are TRBV2 and TRBJ1-1; tentatively, D is TRBD1 (5 bases). CDR1 is SNHLY and CDR2 is FYNNEI in the germline V gene. The CDR3 spans 14 residues. V gave up 5 bases and J gave up 1 base, with 11 bases separating them. This CDR3 is CASSRQGGNTEAFF. CDR3 sequence (DNA): TGTGCCAGCAGTCGCCAGGGAGGGAACACTGAAGCTTTCTTT.

The CDR3, as DNA: TGTGCCAGCAGTCCGGGCCACAGGGGGGTCGAGCAGTACTTC. Protein sequence: CASSPGHRGVEQYF. The chain recombines TRBV5-4 with TRBJ2-7; 8 bases are shared with TRBD1. Germline loops: CDR1 SGHNT, CDR2 YYREEE (reference sequence). This CDR3 has 14 residues. The J segment lost 6 bases and the V segment lost 5 bases, leaving 10 bases of the junction unmatched.

This clone showed up just once. The chain employs TRBV19 and TRBJ2-3; 12 bases map to TRBD2. The CDR3 length is 16 residues. V gave up 5 bases and J gave up 4 bases; unmatched junction bases: 7. In germline, CDR1 is LNHDA, CDR2 SQIVND (reference sequence). The DNA for the CDR3 is TGTGCCAGTAGTCTCCGACTAGCGGGAGCCTCAGATACGCAGTATTTT. It codes for CASSLRLAGASDTQYF.

The V and J genes are TRBV7-6 and TRBJ1-6, with TRBD1 matching over 7 bases. This CDR3 spans 20 amino acids. Germline V gene sequence: CDR1 SGHVS, CDR2 FNYEAQ. The ends lost 1 base at V and 7 bases at J; junction bases unmatched: 19. The CDR3 spells CASSLDYRTETGYRNSPLHF. The CDR3 nucleotides are TGTGCCAGCAGCTTAGATTATCGTACTGAGACAGGGTATCGGAATTCACCCCTCCACTTT.

This clone was counted between two and nine times. V is TRBV11-2 and J is TRBJ1-1; tentative D call: TRBD1 (5 bases). Trimming shortened V by 5 bases and J by 5 bases, and 15 bases separated the two germline ends. The CDR3 consists of 14 residues. The V gene's germline CDR1 is SGHAT and CDR2 FQNNGV. The CDR3 spells CASSRDSLGTEAFF. In DNA form, the CDR3 reads TGTGCCAGCAGCCGCGACAGCCTGGGGACTGAAGCTTTCTTT.

The rearrangement links TRBV5-4 to TRBJ2-3; 7 bases are shared with TRBD1. In germline, CDR1 is SGHNT, CDR2 YYREEE (reference sequence). J was trimmed by 2 bases and V by 4 bases; bases with no gene match: 7. This CDR3 has 15 amino acids. The CDR3 coding sequence is TGTGCCAGCAGCCGTCGACAGGGTTTCACAGATACGCAGTATTTT. Translated: CASSRRQGFTDTQYF. The whole variable domain, remainder taken from reference TRBV5-4 and TRBJ2-3, is ETGVTQSPTHLIKTRGQQVTLRCSSQSGHNTVSWYQQALGQGPQFIFQYYREEENGRGNFPPRFSGLQFPNYSSELNVNALELDDSALYLCASSRRQGFTDTQYFGPGTRLTVL.